Shown below are 15 T cell receptor beta chains from a single sample sequenced in a study of shared clonotypes between healthy human individuals. This table comes from immunoSEQ multiplex PCR, and its TCRdb copy is limited to in-frame clones, with some not included. Of 2.5 million or so clones in the sample, around nine tenths are singletons; the top ten hold roughly 0.15%. The sequencing sample was made of naive CD4+ T cells sorted from blood. Noted subset: CD45RA+ positively selected. Receptors originate from a man younger than 35 in good health.

The sample holds one count of this clone. Distinct nucleotide sequences in the sample also encode this CDR3. The rearrangement links TRBV5-1 to TRBJ2-1; D unresolved. Trimming removed 0 bases from V and 3 bases from J, with 4 bases in between. This CDR3 is built from 13 residues. CDR1 and CDR2 from the germline V gene are SGHRS and YFSETQ. The CDR3 DNA sequence: TGCGCCAGCAGCTTGGGTAGCTACAATGAGCAGTTCTTC. Translation gives CASSLGSYNEQFF.

The CDR3: CASSSDRAAYEQYF. The DNA for the CDR3 is TGTGCCAGCAGTTCGGACAGGGCCGCCTACGAGCAGTACTTC. The J gene is TRBJ2-7, the V gene TRBV2; TRBD1 aligns across 8 bases. The length of the CDR3 is 14 residues. The junction had 5 bases not matched to a gene; V was cut back by 5 bases and J by 2 bases. The germline gives CDR1 SNHLY, CDR2 FYNNEI.

This clone occurred once. This rearrangement joins TRBV4-1 to TRBJ2-3; D assignment may be TRBD1 or TRBD2 (5 bases each). With 1 base removed from V and 5 bases from J, the gap between germline ends came to 13 bases. CDR3 length equals 15 residues. Germline CDR1 reads MGHRA; CDR2 reads YSYEKL. The CDR3 loop is CASSQGPTGGDTQYF. The CDR3 DNA reads TGCGCCAGCAGCCAAGGACCGACTGGGGGAGATACGCAGTATTTT.

This CDR3 reads CASSQGGYEQFF. DNA of the CDR3: TGTGCCAGCAGCCAAGGGGGGTATGAGCAGTTCTTC. The chain combines TRBV7-2 with TRBJ2-1; tentatively, D is TRBD1 or TRBD2 (6 bases each). This CDR3 spans 12 amino acids. The germline V gene has CDR1 SGHTA and CDR2 FQGNSA. Between the trimmed V and J ends, which lost 5 bases and 8 bases, there was a span of 10 bases.

The chain has TRBV2 and TRBJ1-1; no firm D call. Trimming stripped 0 bases from V and 4 bases from J, with 15 bases between. There are 16 residues in the CDR3. The germline gives CDR1 SNHLY, CDR2 FYNNEI. CDR3 region: CASSEAGSSRGTEAFF. CDR3 coding DNA: TGTGCCAGCAGTGAAGCAGGATCCTCCCGGGGCACTGAAGCTTTCTTT.

The chain recombines TRBV19 with TRBJ1-3; no firm D call. CDR1 is LNHDA, CDR2 SQIVND, per germline (reference sequence). The CDR3 is 14 amino acids. The V end was cut by 7 bases, the J end by 2 bases, with 12 bases between. CDR3 DNA: TGTGCCAGTAATTTGGCGGGCCCTGGAAACACCATATATTTT. It translates to CASNLAGPGNTIYF.

As to this clone: It is unclear where the CDR3 begins or ends on the DNA, so no DNA is shown, and the CDR3 is as TCRdb lists it. The V call is TRBV2, the J call TRBJ1-5; the table's D call TRBD1 went unverified against the DNA. Germline loops: CDR1 SNHLY, CDR2 FYNNEI. Ends included, the CDR3 has 17 residues. The CDR3 loop is CASILDRGGYSNQPQHF.

This clone was seen a single time. The V gene is TRBV11-2, the J gene TRBJ1-2; D gene unclear. Per the germline V gene, CDR1 is SGHAT and CDR2 is FQNNGV. The CDR3 has 17 amino acids. Trimming shortened V by 2 bases and J by 2 bases, and 18 bases separated the two germline ends. The CDR3 nucleotides read TGTGCCAGCAGCTTACTCGATATCCGGACTGAAAACTATGGCTACACCTTC. Protein sequence: CASSLLDIRTENYGYTF.

V usage is TRBV10-3 and J usage is TRBJ2-4; 11 nucleotides agree with TRBD1. With 2 bases clipped from V and 10 bases from J, the junction kept 10 bases outside the gene matches. The CDR3 consists of 16 residues. CDR1 is ENHRY and CDR2 is SYGVKD in the germline V gene. The CDR3 DNA reads TGTGCCATCAGTGAGAATTTCAAGGACAGGGGGCGGATTCAGTACTTC. Translation gives CAISENFKDRGRIQYF.

This chain links TRBV6-5 with TRBJ2-6, with D possibly matching TRBD1 (5 bases). Trimming left V 2 bases short and J 0 bases short, with 8 bases between. Looked up from germline, CDR1 is MNHEY and CDR2 is SVGAGI. This CDR3 is built from 16 residues. The CDR3 sequence: CASSYGRGSGANVLTF. In nucleotides, the CDR3 is TGTGCCAGCAGTTACGGAAGGGGCTCTGGGGCCAACGTCCTGACTTTC.

Here the CDR3 reads CASSFPAGGRGAGELFF. DNA for the CDR3: TGTGCCAGCAGCTTTCCCGCAGGGGGAAGAGGGGCCGGGGAGCTGTTTTTT. The genes are TRBV7-9 and TRBJ2-2; 7 positions agree with TRBD1. The trim removed 3 bases at V and 6 bases at J, leaving 13 bases unmatched. This CDR3 region has 17 residues. CDR1 is SEHNR and CDR2 is FQNEAQ in the germline V gene (reference sequence). Based on the CDR3 plus reference TRBV7-9 and TRBJ2-2, the full variable domain is DTGVSQNPRHKITKRGQNVTFRCDPISEHNRLYWYRQTLGQGPEFLTYFQNEAQLEKSRLLSDRFSAERPKGSFSTLEIQRTEQGDSAMYLCASSFPAGGRGAGELFFGEGSRLTVL.

The rearrangement joins TRBV29-1 to TRBJ2-2, with 10 bases aligning to TRBD2. The CDR3 is 14 amino acids. Trimming cost V 5 bases and J 0 bases; bases outside gene matches: 0. Per the germline V gene, CDR1 is SQVTM and CDR2 is ANQGSEA. The CDR3 region has the DNA TGCAGCGTTACTAGCGGGGCGAACACCGGGGAGCTGTTTTTT. Protein: CSVTSGANTGELFF.

In this sample, this clone turned up once. This chain links TRBV19 with TRBJ2-1; 13 bases match TRBD2. Germline V gene lookup returns CDR1 LNHDA and CDR2 SQIVND (reference sequence). CDR3 size: 16 residues. V shed 6 bases and J 0 bases; nucleotides not matched to a gene: 2. CDR3 in amino acids: CASRRLAGGSYNEQFF. DNA for the CDR3: TGTGCCAGTAGAAGACTAGCGGGAGGCTCCTACAATGAGCAGTTCTTC.

J is TRBJ1-2 and V is TRBV6-5, with TRBD1 matching over 7 bases. Unmatched junction bases numbered 6, after V lost 3 bases and J lost 2 bases. The CDR3 runs 15 residues. Germline V gene sequence: CDR1 MNHEY, CDR2 SVGAGI. The CDR3 sequence: CASSYQTGSNYGYTF. Here the CDR3 DNA reads TGTGCCAGCAGTTATCAGACAGGGTCAAACTATGGCTACACCTTC.

Concerning this clone itself: Distinct nucleotide sequences in the sample also encode this CDR3. CDR3 region: CASSPGQGNTEAFF. CDR3 nucleotides: TGTGCCAGCAGCCCCGGACAGGGGAACACTGAAGCTTTCTTT. The chain links TRBV7-6 to TRBJ1-1, with TRBD1 matching over 8 bases. The J segment lost 1 base and the V segment lost 5 bases, leaving 3 bases of the junction unmatched. This CDR3 contains 14 residues. The germline CDR1 and CDR2 sequences are SGHVS and FNYEAQ.